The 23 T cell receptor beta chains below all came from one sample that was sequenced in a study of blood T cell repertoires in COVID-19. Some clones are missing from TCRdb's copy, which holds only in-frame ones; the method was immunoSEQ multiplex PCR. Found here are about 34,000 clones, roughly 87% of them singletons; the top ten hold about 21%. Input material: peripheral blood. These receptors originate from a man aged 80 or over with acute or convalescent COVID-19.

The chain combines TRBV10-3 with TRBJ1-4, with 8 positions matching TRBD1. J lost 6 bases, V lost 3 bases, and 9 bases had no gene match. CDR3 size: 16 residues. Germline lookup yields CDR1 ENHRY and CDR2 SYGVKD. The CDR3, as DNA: TGTGCCATCAGTGAATTCGGACAGGGTACAGATGAAAAACTGTTTTTT. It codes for CAISEFGQGTDEKLFF.

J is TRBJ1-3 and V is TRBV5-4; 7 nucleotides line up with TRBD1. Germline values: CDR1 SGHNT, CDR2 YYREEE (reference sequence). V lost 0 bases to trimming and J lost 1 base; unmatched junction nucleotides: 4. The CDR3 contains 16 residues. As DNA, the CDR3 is TGTGCCAGCAGCTTGGCCCCGGGACAGTCTGGAAACACCATATATTTT. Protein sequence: CASSLAPGQSGNTIYF. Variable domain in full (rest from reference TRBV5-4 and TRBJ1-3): ETGVTQSPTHLIKTRGQQVTLRCSSQSGHNTVSWYQQALGQGPQFIFQYYREEENGRGNFPPRFSGLQFPNYSSELNVNALELDDSALYLCASSLAPGQSGNTIYFGEGSWLTVV.

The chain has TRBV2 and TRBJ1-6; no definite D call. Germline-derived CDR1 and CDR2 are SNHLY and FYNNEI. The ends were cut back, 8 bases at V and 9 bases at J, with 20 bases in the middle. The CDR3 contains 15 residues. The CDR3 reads CASVQARSVGSPLHF. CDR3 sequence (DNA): TGTGCCAGCGTGCAGGCCAGGTCCGTCGGTTCACCCCTCCACTTT.

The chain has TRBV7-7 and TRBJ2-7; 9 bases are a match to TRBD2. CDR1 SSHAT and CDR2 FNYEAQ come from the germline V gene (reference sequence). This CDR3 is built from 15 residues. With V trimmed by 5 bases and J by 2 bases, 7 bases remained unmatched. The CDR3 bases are TGTGCCAGCAGCCCTAAAGCGGGGGGTACCTACGAGCAGTACTTC. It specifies CASSPKAGGTYEQYF.

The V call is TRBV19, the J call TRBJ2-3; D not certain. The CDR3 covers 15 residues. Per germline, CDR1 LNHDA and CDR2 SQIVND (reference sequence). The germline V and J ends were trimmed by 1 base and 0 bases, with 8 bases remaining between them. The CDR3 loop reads CASSIVGASTDTQYF. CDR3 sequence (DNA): TGTGCCAGTAGTATAGTGGGCGCTAGCACAGATACGCAGTATTTT.

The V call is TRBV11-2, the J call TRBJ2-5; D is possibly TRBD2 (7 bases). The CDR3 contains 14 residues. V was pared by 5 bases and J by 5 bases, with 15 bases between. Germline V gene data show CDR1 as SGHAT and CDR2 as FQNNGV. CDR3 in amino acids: CASSPRGAGETQYF. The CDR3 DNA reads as TGTGCCAGCAGCCCCCGGGGGGCAGGGGAGACCCAGTACTTC. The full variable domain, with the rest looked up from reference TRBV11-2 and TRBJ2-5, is EAGVAQSPRYKIIEKRQSVAFWCNPISGHATLYWYQQILGQGPKLLIQFQNNGVVDDSQLPKDRFSAERLKGVDSTLKIQPAKLEDSAVYLCASSPRGAGETQYFGPGTRLLVL.

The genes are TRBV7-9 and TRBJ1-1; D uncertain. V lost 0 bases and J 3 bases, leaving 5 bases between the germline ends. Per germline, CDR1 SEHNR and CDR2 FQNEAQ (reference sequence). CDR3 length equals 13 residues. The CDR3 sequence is CASSLARHTEAFF. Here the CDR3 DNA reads TGTGCCAGCAGCTTAGCGCGTCACACTGAAGCTTTCTTT.

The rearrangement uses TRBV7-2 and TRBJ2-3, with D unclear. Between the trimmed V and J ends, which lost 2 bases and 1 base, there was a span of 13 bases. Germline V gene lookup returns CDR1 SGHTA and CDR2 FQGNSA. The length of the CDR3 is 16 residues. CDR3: CASSLTSSAGTDTQYF. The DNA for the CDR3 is TGTGCCAGCAGCTTAACTTCTTCGGCGGGCACAGATACGCAGTATTTT. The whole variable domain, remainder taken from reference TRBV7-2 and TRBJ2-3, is GAGVSQSPSNKVTEKGKDVELRCDPISGHTALYWYRQSLGQGLEFLIYFQGNSAPDKSGLPSDRFSAERTGGSVSTLTIQRTQQEDSAVYLCASSLTSSAGTDTQYFGPGTRLTVL.

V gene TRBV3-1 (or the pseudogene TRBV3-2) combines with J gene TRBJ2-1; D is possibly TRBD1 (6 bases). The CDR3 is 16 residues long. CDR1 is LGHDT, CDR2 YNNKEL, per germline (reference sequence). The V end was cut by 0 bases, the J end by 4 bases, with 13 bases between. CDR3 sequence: CASSQELGAVYNEQFF. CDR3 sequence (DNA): TGTGCCAGCAGCCAAGAGCTGGGGGCGGTATACAATGAGCAGTTCTTC.

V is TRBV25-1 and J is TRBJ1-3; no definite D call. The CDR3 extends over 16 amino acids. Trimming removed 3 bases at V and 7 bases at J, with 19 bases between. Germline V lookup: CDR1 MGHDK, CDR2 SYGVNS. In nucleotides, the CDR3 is TGTGCCAGCAGTGATGTCCCCCTTTCGATCGGGAACACCATATATTTT. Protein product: CASSDVPLSIGNTIYF.

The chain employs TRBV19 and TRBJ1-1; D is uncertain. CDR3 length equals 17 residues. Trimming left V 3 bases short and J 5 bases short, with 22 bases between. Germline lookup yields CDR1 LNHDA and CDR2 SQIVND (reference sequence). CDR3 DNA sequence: TGTGCCAGTAGTATTCGGAGACTGAGGGATGCGGGTACTGAAGCTTTCTTT. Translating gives CASSIRRLRDAGTEAFF.

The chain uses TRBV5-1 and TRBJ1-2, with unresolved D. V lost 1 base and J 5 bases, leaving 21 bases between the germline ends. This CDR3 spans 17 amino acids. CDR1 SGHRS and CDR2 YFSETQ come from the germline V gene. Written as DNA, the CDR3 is TGCGCCAGCAGCTTGTTAGGAAGGGAGACCCTGATTTATGGCTACACCTTC. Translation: CASSLLGRETLIYGYTF.

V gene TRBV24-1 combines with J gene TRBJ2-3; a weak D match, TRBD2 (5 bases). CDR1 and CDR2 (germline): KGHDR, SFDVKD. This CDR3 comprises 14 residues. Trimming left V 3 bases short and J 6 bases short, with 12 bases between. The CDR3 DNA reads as TGTGCCACCAGTGATGCAGGAGCGGCTGATACGCAGTATTTT. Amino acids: CATSDAGAADTQYF.

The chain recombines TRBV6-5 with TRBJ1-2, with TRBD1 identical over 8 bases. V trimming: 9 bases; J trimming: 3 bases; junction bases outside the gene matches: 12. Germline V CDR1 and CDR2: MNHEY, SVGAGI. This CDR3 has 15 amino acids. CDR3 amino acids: CASLGSGQGHYGYTF. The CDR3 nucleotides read TGTGCCAGTCTCGGAAGCGGACAGGGCCACTATGGCTACACCTTC.

CDR3 nucleotides: TGTGCCAGCAGCTTAGACGGGAGCTCTGGAAACACCATATATTTT. Its translation: CASSLDGSSGNTIYF. The gene calls are TRBV5-8 and TRBJ1-3; D is unresolved. Germline CDR1 reads SGHTS; CDR2 reads YDEGEE. This CDR3 region has 15 residues. V shed 2 bases and J shed 0 bases, with 9 bases lying between them.

The DNA for the CDR3 is TGTGCCAGCAGTGCTGGGACAGGGGGCGTTGAAAAACTGTTTTTT. Amino acids: CASSAGTGGVEKLFF. V is TRBV28 and J is TRBJ1-4, with 12 bases fitting TRBD1. CDR3 size: 15 residues. Losses at the gene ends were 5 bases for V and 7 bases for J; bases not matched to a gene: 5. Germline CDR1 is MDHEN and CDR2 is SYDVKM.

In DNA, the CDR3 is TGTGCCTGGCAGGGGACCTACTATGGCTACACCTTC. Translating it yields CAWQGTYYGYTF. The chain links TRBV30 to TRBJ1-2; a possible D gene is TRBD1 (6 bases). The CDR3 consists of 12 residues. V was shortened by 5 bases and J by 3 bases, with 10 bases between the two germline ends. Germline CDR1 GTSNPN, CDR2 SVGIG (reference sequence).

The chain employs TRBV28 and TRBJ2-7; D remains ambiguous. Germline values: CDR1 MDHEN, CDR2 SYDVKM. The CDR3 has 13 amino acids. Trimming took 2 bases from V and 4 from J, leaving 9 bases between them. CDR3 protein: CASSLPAGYEQYF. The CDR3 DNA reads TGTGCCAGCAGTTTACCGGCCGGGTACGAGCAGTACTTC.

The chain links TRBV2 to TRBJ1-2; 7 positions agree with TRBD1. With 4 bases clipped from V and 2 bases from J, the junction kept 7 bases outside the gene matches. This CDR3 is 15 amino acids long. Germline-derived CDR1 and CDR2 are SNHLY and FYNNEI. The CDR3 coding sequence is TGTGCCAGCAGTGTTTCCGGGACAGTCAACTATGGCTACACCTTC. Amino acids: CASSVSGTVNYGYTF. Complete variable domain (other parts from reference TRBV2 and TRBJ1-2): EPEVTQTPSHQVTQMGQEVILRCVPISNHLYFYWYRQILGQKVEFLVSFYNNEISEKSEIFDDQFSVERPDGSNFTLKIRSTKLEDSAMYFCASSVSGTVNYGYTFGSGTRLTVV.

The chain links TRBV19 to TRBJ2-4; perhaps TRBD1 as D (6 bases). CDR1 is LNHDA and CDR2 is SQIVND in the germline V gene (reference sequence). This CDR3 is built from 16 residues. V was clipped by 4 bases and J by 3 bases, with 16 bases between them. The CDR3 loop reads CASSTDRPRGKNIQYF. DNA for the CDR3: TGTGCCAGTAGTACCGACAGGCCCCGGGGCAAAAACATTCAGTACTTC.

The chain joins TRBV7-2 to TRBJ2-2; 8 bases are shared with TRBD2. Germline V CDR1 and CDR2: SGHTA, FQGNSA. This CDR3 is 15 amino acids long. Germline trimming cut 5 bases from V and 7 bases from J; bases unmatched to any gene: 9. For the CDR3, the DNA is TGTGCCAGCAGCGTAAGGCGGGGGGCTGGCGGGGAGCTGTTTTTT. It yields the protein CASSVRRGAGGELFF. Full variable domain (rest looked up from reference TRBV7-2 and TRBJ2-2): GAGVSQSPSNKVTEKGKDVELRCDPISGHTALYWYRQSLGQGLEFLIYFQGNSAPDKSGLPSDRFSAERTGGSVSTLTIQRTQQEDSAVYLCASSVRRGAGGELFFGEGSRLTVL.

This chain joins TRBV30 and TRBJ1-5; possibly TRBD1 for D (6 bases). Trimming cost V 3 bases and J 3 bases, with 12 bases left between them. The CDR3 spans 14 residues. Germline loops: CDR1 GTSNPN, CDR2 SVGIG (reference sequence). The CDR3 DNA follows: TGTGCCTGGAGGATGCCAGGGGACAATCAGCCCCAGCATTTT. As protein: CAWRMPGDNQPQHF.

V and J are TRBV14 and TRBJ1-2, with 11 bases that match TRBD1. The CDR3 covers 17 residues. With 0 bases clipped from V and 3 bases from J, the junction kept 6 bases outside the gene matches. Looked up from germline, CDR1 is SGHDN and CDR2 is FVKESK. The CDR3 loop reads CASSQDLGTGGDYGYTF. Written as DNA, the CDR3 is TGTGCCAGCAGCCAAGATTTAGGGACAGGGGGGGACTATGGCTACACCTTC. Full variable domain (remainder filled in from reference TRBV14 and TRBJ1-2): EAGVTQFPSHSVIEKGQTVTLRCDPISGHDNLYWYRRVMGKEIKFLLHFVKESKQDESGMPNNRFLAERTGGTYSTLKVQPAELEDSGVYFCASSQDLGTGGDYGYTFGSGTRLTVV.